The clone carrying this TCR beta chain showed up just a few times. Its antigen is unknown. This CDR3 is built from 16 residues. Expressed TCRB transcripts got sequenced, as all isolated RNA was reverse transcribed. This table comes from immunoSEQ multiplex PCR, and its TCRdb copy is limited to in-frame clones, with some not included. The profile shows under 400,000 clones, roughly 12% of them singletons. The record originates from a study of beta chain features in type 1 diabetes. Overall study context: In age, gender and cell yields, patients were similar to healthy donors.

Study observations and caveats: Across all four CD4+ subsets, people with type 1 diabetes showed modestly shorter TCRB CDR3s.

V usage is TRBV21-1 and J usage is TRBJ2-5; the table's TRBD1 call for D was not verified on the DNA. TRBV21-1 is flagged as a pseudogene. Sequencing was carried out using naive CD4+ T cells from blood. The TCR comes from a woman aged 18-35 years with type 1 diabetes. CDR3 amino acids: CASSVRTGAEGVTQYF. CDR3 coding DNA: TGTGCCAGCAGCGTACGGACAGGGGCGGAGGGTGTGACCCAGTACTTC.